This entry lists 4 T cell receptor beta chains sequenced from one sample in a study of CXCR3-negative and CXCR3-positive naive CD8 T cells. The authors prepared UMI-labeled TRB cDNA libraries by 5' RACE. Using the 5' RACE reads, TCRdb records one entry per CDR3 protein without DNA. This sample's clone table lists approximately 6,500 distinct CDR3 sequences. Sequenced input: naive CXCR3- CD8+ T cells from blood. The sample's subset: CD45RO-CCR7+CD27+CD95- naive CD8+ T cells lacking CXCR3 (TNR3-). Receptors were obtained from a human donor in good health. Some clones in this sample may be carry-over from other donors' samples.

The CDR3 spells CASSLDWGPNEKLFF. The V and J genes are TRBV7-2 and TRBJ1-4; checking the TCRdb D call of TRBD1 is not possible without DNA. Germline CDR1 reads SGHTA; CDR2 reads FQGNSA. There are 15 residues in the CDR3.

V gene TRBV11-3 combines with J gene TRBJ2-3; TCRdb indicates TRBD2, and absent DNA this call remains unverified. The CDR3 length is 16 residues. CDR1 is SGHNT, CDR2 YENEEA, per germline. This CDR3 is CASSLDRRDRTDTQYF.

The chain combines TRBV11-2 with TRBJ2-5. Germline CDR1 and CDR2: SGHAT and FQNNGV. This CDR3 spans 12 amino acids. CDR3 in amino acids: CASSLIGETQYF.

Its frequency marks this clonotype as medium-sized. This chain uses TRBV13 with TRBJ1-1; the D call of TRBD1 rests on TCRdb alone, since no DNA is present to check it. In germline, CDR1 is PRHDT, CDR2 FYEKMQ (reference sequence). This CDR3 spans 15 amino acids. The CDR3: CASSALQGVNTEAFF.